A selection of T cell receptor beta chains follows, all from one sample in a study of OX40 agonist ivuxolimab in advanced cancers. The protocol was immunoSEQ multiplex PCR, while the TCRdb copy is restricted to in-frame clones and leaves out a portion. The sample holds 72,000 or so clones, about nine tenths seen once. The material sequenced was CD4+ or CD8+ T cells sorted from blood, taken in a trial of the OX40 agonist ivuxolimab. The receptors come from an adult with an advanced solid tumor such as melanoma, head and neck, liver or kidney cancer. Both conserved end residues are part of each CDR3. The order of the fields is D gene, V gene, J gene, clone size, CDR3 protein, CDR3 DNA. A D gene is named only where the DNA matches it firmly. Clone size, where shown, is once, few, many, or a class for clones that have expanded.

>NA|TRBV9|TRBJ1-5|once
CASSVEGDQPQHF
TGTGCCAGCAGCGTAGAGGGGGATCAGCCCCAGCATTTT
>TRBD1|TRBV7-9|TRBJ2-3|NA
CASSSGTGGAGTDTQYF
TGTGCCAGCTCCTCCGGGACAGGGGGCGCAGGCACAGATACGCAGTATTTT
>NA|TRBV19|TRBJ2-3|few
CASGMSAGKDTQYF
TGTGCCAGTGGGATGTCAGCCGGGAAAGATACGCAGTATTTT
>TRBD1|TRBV18|TRBJ2-1|NA
CASSPPGQGRGEQFF
TGTGCCAGCTCCCCTCCGGGACAGGGGAGGGGTGAGCAGTTCTTC
>NA|TRBV5-1|TRBJ1-1|once
CASSSQDLNTEAFF
TGCGCCAGCAGCTCCCAGGATTTGAACACTGAAGCTTTCTTT
>NA|TRBV7-2|TRBJ2-7|NA
CASSLRYEQYF
TGTGCCAGCAGCCTAAGGTACGAGCAGTACTTC
>TRBD2|TRBV28|TRBJ2-7|NA
CASSPLGWREGQSSYEQYF
TGTGCCAGCAGTCCCCTGGGCTGGCGGGAGGGCCAGAGCTCCTACGAGCAGTACTTC
>NA|TRBV6-1|TRBJ1-3|NA
CASKASSGNTIYF
TGTGCCAGCAAGGCTTCCTCTGGAAACACCATATATTTT
>NA|TRBV2|TRBJ2-5|NA
CASRQEETQYF
TGTGCCAGCCGGCAAGAGGAGACCCAGTACTTC
>TRBD1|TRBV27|TRBJ2-7|NA
CASSLFAGGAYEQYF
TGTGCCAGCAGTTTATTTGCAGGGGGCGCATACGAGCAGTACTTC
>NA|TRBV5-5|TRBJ2-1|NA
CASSLLGESYNEQFF
TGTGCCAGCAGCTTGTTGGGGGAGAGCTACAATGAGCAGTTCTTC
>NA|TRBV19|TRBJ1-4|NA
CASSIEGISGEKLFF
TGTGCCAGTAGTATAGAGGGGATTTCTGGTGAAAAACTGTTTTTT
>TRBD1|TRBV5-1|TRBJ2-1|NA
CASSLMNTSAGTGEFF
TGCGCCAGCAGCTTAATGAACACTAGTGCCGGGACAGGGGAGTTCTTC
>NA|TRBV15|TRBJ1-5|NA
CATSRDYLPQHF
TGTGCCACCAGCAGAGACTATCTGCCCCAGCATTTT
>NA|TRBV5-4|TRBJ1-4|NA
CASSRGQPATNEKLFF
TGTGCCAGCAGCAGAGGACAGCCTGCAACTAATGAAAAACTGTTTTTT
>NA|TRBV4-1|TRBJ2-2|NA
CASSQVRGSDTGELFF
TGCGCCAGCAGCCAAGTCAGGGGCTCGGACACCGGGGAGCTGTTTTTT
>NA|TRBV5-4|TRBJ2-1|NA
CASSLWGREFNEQFF
TGTGCCAGCAGCTTGTGGGGCCGTGAGTTCAATGAGCAGTTCTTC